This passage covers 16 T cell receptor beta chains from one sample sequenced in a study of blood T cell repertoires in COVID-19. TCRdb's copy holds only in-frame clones and misses some; the assay was immunoSEQ multiplex PCR. The sample comprises some 370,000 clones, around 83% of which are singletons, and about 5.4% rests with the top ten. The sample was PBMCs or T cells enriched from blood (not recorded which). The receptors shown here come from a woman aged 45-65 years who had recovered from COVID-19.

The CDR3, as DNA: TGTGCCAGCAGTTACCTCGGACTAGCGGGAGCCAATGAGCAGTTCTTC. It encodes CASSYLGLAGANEQFF. The V and J genes are TRBV6-5 and TRBJ2-1; 13 bases match TRBD2. CDR3 length equals 16 residues. With 2 bases clipped from V and 6 bases from J, the junction kept 4 bases outside the gene matches. Germline loops: CDR1 MNHEY, CDR2 SVGAGI.

This clone showed up just once. J is TRBJ2-2 and V is TRBV2; TRBD2 matches 10 bases. Germline V gives CDR1 SNHLY, CDR2 FYNNEI. V gave up 6 bases and J gave up 6 bases; unmatched junction bases: 7. This CDR3 region has 15 residues. The CDR3 loop reads CASRPSGTSAGELFF. The CDR3 DNA sequence: TGTGCCAGCAGACCCTCCGGGACTAGCGCCGGGGAGCTGTTTTTT.

The chain combines TRBV7-2 with TRBJ2-7, with 11 positions matching TRBD2. The V gene's germline CDR1 is SGHTA and CDR2 FQGNSA. Trimming cost V 3 bases and J 1 base; bases outside gene matches: 14. There are 19 residues in the CDR3. The CDR3 spells CASSFTLAGVGLRSYEQYF. The CDR3 region has the DNA TGTGCCAGCAGCTTCACACTAGCGGGAGTCGGGTTGAGGTCCTACGAGCAGTACTTC.

CDR3 amino acids: CASSLTALANYGYTF. The CDR3, as DNA: TGTGCCAGCAGCTTGACAGCACTCGCTAACTATGGCTACACCTTC. This chain uses TRBV5-4 with TRBJ1-2; D gene ambiguous. Germline assignment: CDR1 SGHNT and CDR2 YYREEE (reference sequence). Trimming left V 1 base short and J 0 bases short, with 10 bases between. The CDR3 spans 15 residues.

This chain joins TRBV27 and TRBJ2-7; TRBD1 matches 9 bases. J lost 4 bases, V lost 6 bases, and 7 bases had no gene match. The CDR3 consists of 14 residues. Germline assignment: CDR1 MNHEY and CDR2 SMNVEV (reference sequence). CDR3: CASSAVDRGYEQYF. The CDR3 region has the DNA TGTGCCAGCAGCGCAGTGGACAGGGGTTACGAGCAGTACTTC.

This chain connects TRBV6-2 or TRBV6-3 to TRBJ1-5, with a tentative D call TRBD1 (5 bases). V was clipped by 5 bases and J by 2 bases, with 19 bases between them. This CDR3 is 17 amino acids long. Germline V CDR1 and CDR2: MNHEY, SVGEGT. CDR3 sequence (DNA): TGTGCCAGCAGTCCCGGGTGGGGGGTGAGTGGCAATCAGCCCCAGCATTTT. Translating gives CASSPGWGVSGNQPQHF.

In the case of this clone: At one end the junction does not follow the germline gene, possibly because of a read error. This chain links TRBV27 with TRBJ1-2, with 9 positions matching TRBD1. There are 15 residues in the CDR3. Germline CDR1 and CDR2: MNHEY and SMNVEV (reference sequence). In nucleotides, the CDR3 is TGTGCCAGCAGTGTATCGACAGGGGGAGAACTTGGCTACACCTTC. Translating it yields CASSVSTGGELGYTF.

This clone turned up a few times. V gene TRBV19 combines with J gene TRBJ2-1; 8 positions agree with TRBD2. There are 13 residues in the CDR3. V lost 10 bases, J lost 5 bases, and 7 bases stayed unmatched. Germline CDR1 LNHDA, CDR2 SQIVND (reference sequence). The CDR3 DNA sequence: TGTGCCACCAGCGGGAGAGGCCACAATGAGCAGTTCTTC. This translates into CATSGRGHNEQFF.

This chain joins TRBV27 and TRBJ1-2; 7 bases fit TRBD1. There are 14 residues in the CDR3. V trimming: 0 bases; J trimming: 6 bases; junction bases outside the gene matches: 4. Germline CDR1 is MNHEY and CDR2 is SMNVEV (reference sequence). In DNA form, the CDR3 reads TGTGCCAGCAGTTTATCAGGGGGCCAAGATGGCTACACCTTC. As protein: CASSLSGGQDGYTF.

This rearrangement joins TRBV6-2 or TRBV6-3 to TRBJ2-7; 11 positions match TRBD1. CDR3 size: 15 residues. The junction had 8 bases not matched to a gene; V was cut back by 6 bases and J by 4 bases. Germline V gene data show CDR1 as MNHEY and CDR2 as SVGEGT. The CDR3 loop reads CASSQPGQGDYEQYF. CDR3 DNA: TGTGCCAGCAGCCAGCCGGGACAGGGGGATTACGAGCAGTACTTC.

This clone has only a few counts. This rearrangement joins TRBV5-1 to TRBJ1-1; tentative D call: TRBD1 (6 bases). The CDR3 consists of 13 residues. Germline CDR1 is SGHRS and CDR2 is YFSETQ. Between the trimmed V and J ends, which lost 5 bases and 4 bases, there was a span of 12 bases. Here the CDR3 DNA reads TGCGCCAGCAGTTTCCAGGGGCCCACTGAAGCTTTCTTT. It specifies CASSFQGPTEAFF.

The chain has TRBV3-1 (or the pseudogene TRBV3-2) and TRBJ1-1, with D hard to call. The CDR3 covers 12 residues. Germline V gives CDR1 LGHDT, CDR2 YNNKEL (reference sequence). Trimming pared 2 bases from V and 4 bases from J, leaving 5 bases between. CDR3 region: CASSQMATEAFF. The CDR3 DNA follows: TGTGCCAGCAGCCAAATGGCCACTGAAGCTTTCTTT.

This clone has at least ten counts. This sequence joins TRBV4-1 and TRBJ2-7, with 7 positions matching TRBD1. Germline V CDR1 and CDR2: MGHRA, YSYEKL. The CDR3 has 16 residues. Losses at the gene ends were 2 bases for V and 1 base for J; bases not matched to a gene: 8. CDR3 nucleotide sequence: TGCGCCAGCAGCCAAATTCACGGGACAGTATCCTACGAGCAGTACTTC. This translates into CASSQIHGTVSYEQYF.

With respect to this clone: Within the sample, other DNA sequences also encode this same CDR3. The J gene is TRBJ1-1, the V gene TRBV6-1; D remains ambiguous. There are 12 residues in the CDR3. Trimming left V 3 bases short and J 1 base short, with 3 bases between. Germline CDR1 MNHNS, CDR2 SASEGT. In DNA, the CDR3 is TGTGCCAGCAGTGACAGGAACACTGAAGCTTTCTTT. It encodes CASSDRNTEAFF.

This chain joins TRBV5-1 and TRBJ2-7; the match to TRBD1 covers 11 bases. The CDR3 sequence is 14 residues long. Germline CDR1 reads SGHRS; CDR2 reads YFSETQ. V shed 4 bases, J shed 5 bases, and the junction held 5 bases outside the gene matches. The DNA for the CDR3 is TGCGCCAGCAGCCTGGGACAGGGGGTCGACGAGCAGTACTTC. Protein: CASSLGQGVDEQYF.

The CDR3 DNA reads as TGTGCCAGCAGCCAAGATTCAATAAGGACAGGCTCTGGAAACACCATATATTTT. It is translated as CASSQDSIRTGSGNTIYF. J is TRBJ1-3 and V is TRBV3-1 (or the pseudogene TRBV3-2); 7 bases match TRBD1. The CDR3 sequence is 18 residues long. CDR1 LGHDT and CDR2 YNNKEL come from the germline V gene (reference sequence). After removal of 0 bases from V and 0 bases from J, the junction contained 8 bases not matched to a gene.